This T cell receptor (beta chain) comes out of a study of cytomegalovirus exposure and HLA in healthy donors. Notes on the study in general: The study recorded 150 to 200 TCR beta chains that were cytomegalovirus-associated.

This clone turned up a few times. The antigen is undetermined. Here immunoSEQ multiplex PCR was the method, and the copy in TCRdb shows in-frame clones only, minus some. The data show around 150,000 clones, approximately 96% seen once. The length of the CDR3 is 12 residues. Germline CDR1 SQVTM, CDR2 ANQGSEA. After removal of 4 bases from V and 1 base from J, the junction contained 1 base not matched to a gene. The sequence was obtained from a woman aged 18-29 years in good health and CMV-seronegative. This chain uses TRBV29-1 with TRBJ2-7; 7 bases agree with TRBD1. Specimen: PBMCs. The CDR3 loop reads CSVARGSYEQYF. The CDR3 DNA reads as TGCAGCGTTGCCAGGGGGTCCTACGAGCAGTACTTC.